This T cell receptor beta chain was found in a study of post-analysis software for immune sequencing data. V was clipped by 0 bases and J by 3 bases, with 10 bases between them. CDR3 length: 15 amino acids. Germline CDR1 is MNHNY and CDR2 is SVGAGI (reference sequence). Study results and caveats: Patients had higher frequencies than controls of five TRBV segments, including TRBV5-6, TRBV5-1 and TRBV20-1.

Unique molecular identifiers were built into the TCR beta cDNA libraries. In TCRdb, the PCR reads were re-called with MiXCR into one record per CDR3 protein. The sample includes about 760,000 distinct CDR3 sequences, less than 35% of them seen just once. This clonotype was counted only a few times. What it recognizes is unknown. Sequencing was done on a sample of blood. This chain connects TRBV6-6 to TRBJ2-3; D gene ambiguous. This sequence originates from a girl aged 5-17 years with multiple sclerosis. DNA for the CDR3: TGTGCCAGCAGTTACTCGTGGTCGGAGACAGATACGCAGTATTTT. As protein: CASSYSWSETDTQYF.